The clone carrying this TCR beta chain showed up just a few times. PCR amplification relied on 60 Vbeta primers (plus 13 Jbeta primers). TCRdb keeps only in-frame clones here, not all; method: immunoSEQ multiplex PCR. The table has tens of thousands of clones, around 80% seen once. This specimen belongs to a study of cytomegalovirus exposure and HLA in healthy donors. V was trimmed by 0 bases and J by 2 bases, leaving 3 bases between them. CDR3 length: 13 amino acids. Germline V gene lookup returns CDR1 MNHEY and CDR2 SVGAGI. Sequenced material: PBMCs. J is TRBJ2-3 and V is TRBV6-5; D uncertain. The TCR was taken from a man aged 30 to 45 in good health and CMV-seronegative. DNA of the CDR3: TGTGCCAGCAGTTACTCCATCACAGATACGCAGTATTTT. This sequence encodes CASSYSITDTQYF.